A single sample is the source of the 9 T cell receptor beta chains below, sequenced in a study of blood T cell repertoires in COVID-19. Generated by immunoSEQ multiplex PCR, the TCRdb table keeps only in-frame clones and is missing some. Here the sample spans about 190,000 clones, under 90% being singletons. Input material: peripheral blood. Source of these receptors: a man aged 35 to 55 with acute or convalescent COVID-19.

This clone appeared a single time. J is TRBJ2-5 and V is TRBV5-4, with D maybe TRBD1 (6 bases). From germline, CDR1 is SGHNT and CDR2 YYREEE (reference sequence). CDR3 size: 13 residues. The V end was cut by 5 bases, the J end by 1 base, with 9 bases between. This chain's CDR3 is CASSWGLQETQYF. DNA of the CDR3: TGTGCCAGCAGTTGGGGGCTCCAAGAGACCCAGTACTTC.

The rearrangement uses TRBV4-2 and TRBJ2-1; 10 bases line up with TRBD2. The CDR3 runs 16 residues. V lost 4 bases, J lost 6 bases, and 9 bases stayed unmatched. Germline CDR1 is LGHNA and CDR2 is YNFKEQ. The CDR3 here is CASSRGVAGGPNEQFF. The DNA for the CDR3 is TGTGCCAGCAGCCGGGGGGTAGCGGGGGGCCCCAATGAGCAGTTCTTC.

V is TRBV4-3 and J is TRBJ1-1; D call uncertain. V shed 1 base and J shed 3 bases, with 12 bases lying between them. CDR3 length: 15 amino acids. Germline CDR1 is LGHNA and CDR2 is YSLEER. CDR3 bases: TGCGCCAGCAGCCAAGGGCTTCGTTTGGACACTGAAGCTTTCTTT. Its protein is CASSQGLRLDTEAFF.

This rearrangement joins TRBV5-1 to TRBJ2-3, with 7 positions matching TRBD2. The CDR3 is 18 amino acids. Germline CDR1 and CDR2: SGHRS and YFSETQ. V shed 0 bases and J 0 bases; nucleotides not matched to a gene: 10. The CDR3 spells CASSLAIAGLGSTDTQYF. In DNA, the CDR3 is TGCGCCAGCAGCTTGGCGATAGCGGGCCTGGGGAGCACAGATACGCAGTATTTT.

This chain connects TRBV5-6 to TRBJ1-1; D not certain. V was cut by 0 bases and J by 0 bases, with 9 bases left in between. The germline V gene has CDR1 SGHDT and CDR2 YYEEEE. The length of the CDR3 is 15 residues. CDR3 protein: CASSLEQSMNTEAFF. CDR3 in DNA: TGTGCCAGCAGCTTGGAACAGAGCATGAACACTGAAGCTTTCTTT.

This chain joins TRBV9 and TRBJ2-1, with D perhaps matching TRBD1 (5 bases). CDR1 SGDLS and CDR2 YYNGEE come from the germline V gene. The germline V and J ends were trimmed by 0 bases and 9 bases, with 19 bases remaining between them. This CDR3 contains 16 residues. The CDR3 nucleotides read TGTGCCAGCAGCGTAGGTATCCGTCTCAGGGATTCTGAGCAGTTCTTC. This gives the protein CASSVGIRLRDSEQFF.

The CDR3 DNA reads as TGTGCCAGCAACCCGACAGTGAACACTGAAGCTTTCTTT. The encoded protein is CASNPTVNTEAFF. The rearrangement joins TRBV7-8 to TRBJ1-1, with a tentative D call TRBD1 (5 bases). The CDR3 runs to 13 residues. Germline V gene lookup returns CDR1 SGHVS and CDR2 FQNEAQ. V dropped 7 bases and J dropped 0 bases, with 9 bases sitting between them.

The chain has TRBV2 and TRBJ2-4; D might be TRBD2 (5 bases). V dropped 3 bases and J dropped 2 bases, with 8 bases sitting between them. Germline V gene data show CDR1 as SNHLY and CDR2 as FYNNEI. This CDR3 has 14 residues. The CDR3 loop reads CASSDGVTKNIQYF. The CDR3 coding sequence is TGTGCCAGCAGTGACGGGGTCACCAAAAACATTCAGTACTTC.

This chain uses TRBV2 with TRBJ2-3; perhaps TRBD2 as D (7 bases). The CDR3 has 16 amino acids. Trimming removed 1 base from V and 0 bases from J, with 11 bases in between. Germline V lookup: CDR1 SNHLY, CDR2 FYNNEI. The CDR3 reads CASSEVAGASTDTQYF. In nucleotides, the CDR3 is TGTGCCAGCAGTGAAGTGGCGGGGGCTAGCACAGATACGCAGTATTTT. Full variable domain (missing parts from reference TRBV2 and TRBJ2-3): EPEVTQTPSHQVTQMGQEVILRCVPISNHLYFYWYRQILGQKVEFLVSFYNNEISEKSEIFDDQFSVERPDGSNFTLKIRSTKLEDSAMYFCASSEVAGASTDTQYFGPGTRLTVL.